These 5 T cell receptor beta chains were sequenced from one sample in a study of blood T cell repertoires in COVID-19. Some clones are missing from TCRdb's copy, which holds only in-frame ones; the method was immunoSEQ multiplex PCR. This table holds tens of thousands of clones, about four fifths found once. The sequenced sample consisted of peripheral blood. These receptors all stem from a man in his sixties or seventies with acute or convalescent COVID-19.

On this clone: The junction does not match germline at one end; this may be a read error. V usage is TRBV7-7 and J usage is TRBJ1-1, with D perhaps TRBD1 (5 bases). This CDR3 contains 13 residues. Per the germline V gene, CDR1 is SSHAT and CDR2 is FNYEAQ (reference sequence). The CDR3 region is CASSLDRGTEAFF. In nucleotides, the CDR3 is TGTGCTAGCAGCTTAGATCGGGGGACTGAAGCTTTCTTT.

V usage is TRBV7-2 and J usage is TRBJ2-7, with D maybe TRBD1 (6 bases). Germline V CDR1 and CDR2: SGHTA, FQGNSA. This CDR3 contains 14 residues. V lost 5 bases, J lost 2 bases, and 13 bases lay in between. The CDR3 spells CASSLRPGAYEQYF. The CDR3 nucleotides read TGTGCCAGCAGCCTGCGGCCAGGGGCCTACGAGCAGTACTTC.

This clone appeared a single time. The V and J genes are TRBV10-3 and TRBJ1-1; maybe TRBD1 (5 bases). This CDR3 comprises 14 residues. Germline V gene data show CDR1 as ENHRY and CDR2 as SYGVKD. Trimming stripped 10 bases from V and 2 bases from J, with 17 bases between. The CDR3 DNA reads TGTGCCACCCTTTCCACGACAGCCAACACTGAAGCTTTCTTT. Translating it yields CATLSTTANTEAFF.

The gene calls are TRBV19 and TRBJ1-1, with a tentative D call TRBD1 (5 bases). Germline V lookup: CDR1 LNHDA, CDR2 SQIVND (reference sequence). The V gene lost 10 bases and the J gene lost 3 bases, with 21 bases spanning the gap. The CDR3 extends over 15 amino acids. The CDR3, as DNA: TGTGCCACCGCGCCGGATATCAGGGTTTACACTGAAGCTTTCTTT. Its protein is CATAPDIRVYTEAFF.

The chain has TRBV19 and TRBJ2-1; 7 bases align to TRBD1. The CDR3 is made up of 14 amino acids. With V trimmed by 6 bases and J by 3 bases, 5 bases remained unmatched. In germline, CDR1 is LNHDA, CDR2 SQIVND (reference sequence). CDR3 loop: CASSLGQYYNEQFF. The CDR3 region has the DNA TGTGCCAGTAGCCTGGGACAGTACTACAATGAGCAGTTCTTC.